One T cell receptor beta chain is described in this entry. Its antigen is as yet unknown. Every subset's genomic DNA went evenly onto several immunoSEQ plates. Data came from immunoSEQ multiplex PCR; TCRdb stores just in-frame clones and leaves some out. This sample has over 1.4 million clones; 96% occur once, and the top ten carry 0.95% to 1.5%. The data were obtained in a study of shared clonotypes between healthy human individuals. The study, taken as a whole, reports: In a handful of donors, roughly 5.2% of naive CD4 clonotypes appeared in common.

The sample comprised naive CD4+ T cells sorted from blood. As for subset: CD45RA+ positively selected. This clonotype was obtained from a man between 25 and 39 years old in good health.

The CDR3 reads CSVGLAGDYEQYF. In DNA form, the CDR3 reads TGCAGCGTTGGACTAGCGGGAGACTACGAGCAGTACTTC. The V call is TRBV29-1, the J call TRBJ2-7; 12 nucleotides agree with TRBD2. Germline V CDR1 and CDR2: SQVTM, ANQGSEA. V lost 4 bases and J lost 3; bases outside the gene matches: 1. The CDR3 length is 13 residues.